The following is a T cell receptor beta chain sequence with its context. No antigen is known for it. The entry originates in a study of beta chain features in type 1 diabetes. Study context: Healthy donors, compared against patients, showed similar age, gender and cell yields.

V was shortened by 0 bases and J by 4 bases, with 18 bases between the two germline ends. The CDR3 extends over 17 amino acids. Germline CDR1 LGHNA, CDR2 YSLEER. Purity exceeding 95% was reached by all sorted populations. The authors reverse transcribed all of the isolated RNA, so sequencing captured expressed TCRB transcripts. Repertoires were generated with immunoSEQ multiplex PCR, while TCRdb's copy carries only in-frame clones and drops some. The sample lists hundreds of thousands of clones; roughly 11% were seen once. General observations from the study: In the patient group, naive, central memory and Treg TCRB repertoires seemed more alike than in the healthy donor group. Shorter TCRB CDR3s, moderately but significantly so, were found in Type 1 diabetes patients in all four CD4+ subsets.

This TCR came from a woman in her 30s in good health. The sample taken for sequencing was naive CD4+ T cells from blood. V usage is TRBV4-3 and J usage is TRBJ1-2, with D unclear. CDR3 in amino acids: CASSQDRSAGAGYGYTF. The CDR3 coding sequence is TGCGCCAGCAGCCAAGATCGGTCGGCCGGAGCGGGCTATGGCTACACCTTC.